The T cell receptor beta chain described here comes from a study of shared clonotypes between healthy human individuals. Study context: CD4 naive cells filled three plates per donor, CD4 memory three, CD8 naive two and CD8 memory one.

Generated by immunoSEQ multiplex PCR, the TCRdb table keeps only in-frame clones and is missing some. The sample includes roughly 2.2 million clones, 85% to 95% seen only once; the top ten take 0.39%. Among the donors, all were Caucasian adults who lived in Nashville, Tennessee. V lost 0 bases and J 8 bases, leaving 15 bases between the germline ends. In germline, CDR1 is SGHRS, CDR2 YFSETQ. The length of the CDR3 is 15 residues. Material: naive CD4+ T cells from PBMCs. Subset described: CD45RA+ positively selected. This clonotype was sampled from a man younger than 35 in good health. Some clones in this sample may be carry-over from other donors' samples. This chain uses TRBV5-1 with TRBJ2-1, with D possibly matching TRBD1 (5 bases). The CDR3 sequence is CASSLEGRAHDEQFF. The CDR3 region has the DNA TGCGCCAGCAGCTTGGAGGGCAGGGCTCACGATGAGCAGTTCTTC.